This TCR beta chain was identified in a study of Ad26.COV2.S vaccination and SARS-CoV-2 variants. Turning to the study itself: Ad26.COV2.S given intramuscularly, once or twice 56 days apart.

Overall study results and limits: Placebo recipients and vaccine recipients were similar in non-spike TCR breadth. Spike-specific CD8+ and CD4+ T cell responses reportedly showed substantial breadth after vaccination. Among vaccine recipients, spike-specific TCR breadth exceeded that of placebo recipients.

Generated by immunoSEQ multiplex PCR, the TCRdb table keeps only in-frame clones and is missing some. The sample carries 250,000 or so clones, 87% recorded once. About this clone: What it recognizes is unknown.

Treatment reported: about 20 received Ad26.COV2.S at low or high dose, single or two shots; about five received placebo; per-sample allocation not given. The samples were gathered on day 63 after the first injection of vaccine or placebo. With 2 bases clipped from V and 0 bases from J, the junction kept 12 bases outside the gene matches. The CDR3 sequence is 18 residues long. Germline CDR1 reads SGHVS; CDR2 reads FQNEAQ. The sample consisted of peripheral blood, taken in a trial of Ad26.COV2.S vaccine versus placebo. The chain links TRBV7-8 to TRBJ1-1; 7 nucleotides line up with TRBD1. This sequence was found in a person between 18 and 60 years old who received the Ad26.COV2.S COVID-19 vaccine or a placebo. CDR3 loop: CASSLLINSGGMNTEAFF. The CDR3 region has the DNA TGTGCCAGCAGCTTACTTATAAACTCAGGGGGTATGAACACTGAAGCTTTCTTT.